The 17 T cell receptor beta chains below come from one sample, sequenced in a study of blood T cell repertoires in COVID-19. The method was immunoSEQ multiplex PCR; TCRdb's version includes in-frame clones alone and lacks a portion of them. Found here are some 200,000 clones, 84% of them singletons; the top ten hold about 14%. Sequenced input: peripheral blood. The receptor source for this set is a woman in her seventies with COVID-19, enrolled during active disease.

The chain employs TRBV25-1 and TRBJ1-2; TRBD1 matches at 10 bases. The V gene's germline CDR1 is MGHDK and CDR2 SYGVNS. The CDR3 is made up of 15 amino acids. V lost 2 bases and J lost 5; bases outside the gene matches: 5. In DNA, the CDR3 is TGTGCCAGCAGTGAAAGGGACAGGGGCTGTTATGGCTACACCTTC. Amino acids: CASSERDRGCYGYTF.

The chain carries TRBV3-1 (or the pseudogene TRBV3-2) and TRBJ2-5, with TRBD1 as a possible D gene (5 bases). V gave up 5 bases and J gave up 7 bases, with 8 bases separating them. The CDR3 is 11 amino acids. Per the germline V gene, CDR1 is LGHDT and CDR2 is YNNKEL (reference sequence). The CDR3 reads CASSLRGTQYF. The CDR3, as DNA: TGTGCCAGCAGCTTAAGGGGGACCCAGTACTTC.

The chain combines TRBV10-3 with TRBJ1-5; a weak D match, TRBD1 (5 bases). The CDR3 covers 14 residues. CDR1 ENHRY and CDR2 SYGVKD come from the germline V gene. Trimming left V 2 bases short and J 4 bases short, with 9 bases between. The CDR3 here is CAISELRDNQPQHF. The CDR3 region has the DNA TGTGCCATCAGTGAGCTCAGGGATAATCAGCCCCAGCATTTT.

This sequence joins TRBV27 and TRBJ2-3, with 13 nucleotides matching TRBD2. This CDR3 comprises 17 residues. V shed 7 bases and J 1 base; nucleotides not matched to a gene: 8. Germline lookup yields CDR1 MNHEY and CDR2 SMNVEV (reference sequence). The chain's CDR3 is CASKVGLAGDGTDTQYF. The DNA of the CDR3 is TGTGCCAGCAAGGTTGGACTAGCGGGGGACGGCACAGATACGCAGTATTTT.

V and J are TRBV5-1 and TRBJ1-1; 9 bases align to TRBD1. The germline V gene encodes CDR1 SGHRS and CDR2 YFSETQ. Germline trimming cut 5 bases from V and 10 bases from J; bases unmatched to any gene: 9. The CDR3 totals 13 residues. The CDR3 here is CASRQGQGYRAFF. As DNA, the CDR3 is TGCGCCAGCAGACAGGGACAGGGTTATAGAGCTTTCTTT.

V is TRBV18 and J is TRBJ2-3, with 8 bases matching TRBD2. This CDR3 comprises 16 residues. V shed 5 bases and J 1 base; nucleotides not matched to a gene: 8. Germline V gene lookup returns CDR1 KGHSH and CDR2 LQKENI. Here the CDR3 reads CASSFHSGGGTDTQYF. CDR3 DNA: TGTGCCAGCTCATTTCATTCGGGGGGGGGCACAGATACGCAGTATTTT.

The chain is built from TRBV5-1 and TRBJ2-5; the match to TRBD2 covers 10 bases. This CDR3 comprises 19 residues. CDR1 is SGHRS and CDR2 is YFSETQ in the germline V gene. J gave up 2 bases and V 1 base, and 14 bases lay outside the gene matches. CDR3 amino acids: CASSLLPSASGRFQETQYF. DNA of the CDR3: TGCGCCAGCAGCTTGCTCCCATCCGCTAGCGGGAGATTTCAAGAGACCCAGTACTTC.

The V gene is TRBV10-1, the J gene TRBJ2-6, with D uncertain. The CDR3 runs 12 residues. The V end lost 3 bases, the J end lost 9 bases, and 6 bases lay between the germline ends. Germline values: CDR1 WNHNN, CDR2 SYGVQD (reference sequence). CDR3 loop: CASSDGLNVLTF. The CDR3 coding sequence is TGCGCCAGCAGTGACGGTCTCAACGTCCTGACTTTC.

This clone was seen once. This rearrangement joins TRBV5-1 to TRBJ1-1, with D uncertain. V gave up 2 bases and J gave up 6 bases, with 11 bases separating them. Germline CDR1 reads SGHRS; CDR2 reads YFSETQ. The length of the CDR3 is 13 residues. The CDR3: CASSLQQTAEAFF. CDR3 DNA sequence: TGCGCCAGCAGCTTACAACAGACGGCTGAAGCTTTCTTT.

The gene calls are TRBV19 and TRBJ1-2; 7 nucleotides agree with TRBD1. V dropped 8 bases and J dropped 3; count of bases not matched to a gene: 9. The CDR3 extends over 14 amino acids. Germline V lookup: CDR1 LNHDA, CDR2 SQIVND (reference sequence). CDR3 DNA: TGTGCCAGTCGCGGGACAGTAGAAGACTATGGCTACACCTTC. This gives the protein CASRGTVEDYGYTF.

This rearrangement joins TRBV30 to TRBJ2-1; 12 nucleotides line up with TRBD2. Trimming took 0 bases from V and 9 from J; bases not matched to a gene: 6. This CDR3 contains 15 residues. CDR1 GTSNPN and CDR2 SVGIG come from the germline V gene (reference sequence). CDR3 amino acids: CAWSVASGGAGEQFF. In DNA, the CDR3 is TGTGCCTGGAGTGTGGCTAGCGGGGGGGCAGGTGAGCAGTTCTTC.

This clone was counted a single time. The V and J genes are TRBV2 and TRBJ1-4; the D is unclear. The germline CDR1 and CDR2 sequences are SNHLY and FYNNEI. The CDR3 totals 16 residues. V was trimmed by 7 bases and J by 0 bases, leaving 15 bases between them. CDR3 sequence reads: CASIRTAAATNEKLFF. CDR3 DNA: TGTGCCAGCATCAGAACAGCCGCTGCAACTAATGAAAAACTGTTTTTT.

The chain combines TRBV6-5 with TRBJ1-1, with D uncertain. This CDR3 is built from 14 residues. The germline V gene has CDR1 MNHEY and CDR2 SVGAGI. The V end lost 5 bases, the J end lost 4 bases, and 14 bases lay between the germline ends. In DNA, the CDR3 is TGTGCCAGCAGTCAACCCAGACAAGTCACTGAAGCTTTCTTT. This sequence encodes CASSQPRQVTEAFF.

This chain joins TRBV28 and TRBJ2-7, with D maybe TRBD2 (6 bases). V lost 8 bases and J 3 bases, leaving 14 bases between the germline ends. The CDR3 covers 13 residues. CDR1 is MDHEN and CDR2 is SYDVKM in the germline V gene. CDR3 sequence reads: CASESQRVYEQYF. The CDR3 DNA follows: TGTGCCAGCGAATCTCAGCGGGTCTACGAGCAGTACTTC.

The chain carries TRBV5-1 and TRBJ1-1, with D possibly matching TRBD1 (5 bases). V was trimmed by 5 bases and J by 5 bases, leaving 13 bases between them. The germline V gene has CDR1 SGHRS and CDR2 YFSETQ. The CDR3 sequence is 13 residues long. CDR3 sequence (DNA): TGCGCCAGCAGTTGGGACGGGGGAACTGAAGCTTTCTTT. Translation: CASSWDGGTEAFF.

The CDR3 DNA sequence: TGTGCCAGCAGACCCGGGACAGCGGGAGGAAAACTGTTTTTT. Amino acid sequence: CASRPGTAGGKLFF. This chain links TRBV27 with TRBJ1-4; 7 positions match TRBD1. From germline, CDR1 is MNHEY and CDR2 SMNVEV (reference sequence). V shed 6 bases and J 10 bases; nucleotides not matched to a gene: 11. The CDR3 is 14 residues long.

DNA of the CDR3: TGTGCCAGCAGCTTATGGGGAGCTGAGCAGTTCTTC. Residues: CASSLWGAEQFF. The chain employs TRBV7-2 and TRBJ2-1; maybe TRBD2 (5 bases). V lost 2 bases and J lost 9, with 8 bases in between. From germline, CDR1 is SGHTA and CDR2 FQGNSA. CDR3 length: 12 residues.